This record concerns one T cell receptor beta chain sequence. What this receptor recognizes is not known. Base qualities are missing; no much larger clone stands one base away. For sequencing of the TCRbeta CDR3 region, genomic DNA was extracted from the sorted cells. TCRbeta CDR3 regions were sequenced using the immunoSEQ Assay. TCRdb's version of the immuneACCESS table is confined to in-frame rearrangements and falls short of the full clone set. An unresolved V gene accounts for under half of the shortfall where checked; the remainder is of unknown origin. The sample table contains about 32,000 clones; only one count was recorded for roughly four fifths of them. About 22% of the sample is taken by the ten largest. The data are from a study of OX40 agonist ivuxolimab in advanced cancers. Concerning the study at large: Ivuxolimab was a fully human IgG2 agonistic monoclonal antibody targeting the costimulatory receptor OX40 (CD134). Patients were allowed to have had prior anti-PD-1, anti-PD-L1 or anti-CTLA-4 therapy, and roughly 40% of the dose-escalation patients had been treated with checkpoint inhibitors. The paper describes the monotherapy dose-escalation part (N of about 47 patients) of the phase I trial of ivuxolimab. In the dose-escalation cohort, about four fifths of patients were male, and the mean age was 60 years with a range of about 23 to 79. Partial responses occurred in three dose-escalation patients, of whom one had hepatocellular carcinoma and two had cutaneous melanoma. Of the approximately 50 dose-escalation patients, hepatocellular carcinoma was present in around 20, melanoma in roughly 15, renal cell carcinoma in 9 and head and neck cancer in 9. Intravenous ivuxolimab was administered to patients every 2 weeks at six dose levels: 0.01, 0.1, 0.3, 1.5, 3 and 10 mg/kg. The purpose of peripheral TCRbeta sequencing was to test whether ivuxolimab changed TCR sequence diversity and led to clonal T-cell expansion. Broad study findings and their caveats: On average, CD8+ T cells showed more expanded clones than CD4+ T cells after ivuxolimab. Which antigens the clonally expanded peripheral T cells were specific for was not determined. Partial responders in the 0.1-3.0 mg/kg groups had among the lowest normalized peripheral clonal expansion, especially among CD8+ T cells. Low levels of normalized T-cell clonal expansion were also shown by some nonresponding patients. At doses of 0.1 to 3.0 mg/kg, clonal expansion of both CD4+ and CD8+ T cells in blood was seen between baseline and week 6.

The trial excluded patients who had a history of autoimmune disease or who were on systemic immunosuppression. In every dose cohort, peripheral blood was drawn for TCR sequencing at baseline, cycle 4 day 1, and cycle 7 day 1. Samples were obtained from an open-label, multicenter, first-in-human phase I dose-escalation trial of ivuxolimab. The trial enrolled adults with locally advanced or metastatic head and neck squamous cell, hepatocellular, melanoma or renal cell carcinoma. Before TCR sequencing, CD4+ T cells and CD8+ T cells from peripheral blood were sorted into separate populations. V and J are truncated by 2 bases and 2 bases respectively, leaving an intervening sequence of 10 bases. According to the germline V gene (reference sequence), CDR1 reads MNHNY and CDR2 reads SVGAGI. The CDR3 spans 15 residues, from the cysteine through the phenylalanine. The CDR3 DNA has 45 bases and is translated from base 1.

Recombination connected TRBV6-6 to TRBJ1-3; the D segment could be TRBD1, given 6 matching bases. The sample was CD4+ or CD8+ T cells sorted from blood, taken in a trial of the OX40 agonist ivuxolimab. The clonotype was recovered from an adult with an advanced solid tumor such as melanoma, head and neck, liver or kidney cancer. Read as DNA, the sequence is TGTGCCAGCAGTTACCGAAGGGGGACTGGAAACACCATATATTTT. Its protein reads: CASSYRRGTGNTIYF.